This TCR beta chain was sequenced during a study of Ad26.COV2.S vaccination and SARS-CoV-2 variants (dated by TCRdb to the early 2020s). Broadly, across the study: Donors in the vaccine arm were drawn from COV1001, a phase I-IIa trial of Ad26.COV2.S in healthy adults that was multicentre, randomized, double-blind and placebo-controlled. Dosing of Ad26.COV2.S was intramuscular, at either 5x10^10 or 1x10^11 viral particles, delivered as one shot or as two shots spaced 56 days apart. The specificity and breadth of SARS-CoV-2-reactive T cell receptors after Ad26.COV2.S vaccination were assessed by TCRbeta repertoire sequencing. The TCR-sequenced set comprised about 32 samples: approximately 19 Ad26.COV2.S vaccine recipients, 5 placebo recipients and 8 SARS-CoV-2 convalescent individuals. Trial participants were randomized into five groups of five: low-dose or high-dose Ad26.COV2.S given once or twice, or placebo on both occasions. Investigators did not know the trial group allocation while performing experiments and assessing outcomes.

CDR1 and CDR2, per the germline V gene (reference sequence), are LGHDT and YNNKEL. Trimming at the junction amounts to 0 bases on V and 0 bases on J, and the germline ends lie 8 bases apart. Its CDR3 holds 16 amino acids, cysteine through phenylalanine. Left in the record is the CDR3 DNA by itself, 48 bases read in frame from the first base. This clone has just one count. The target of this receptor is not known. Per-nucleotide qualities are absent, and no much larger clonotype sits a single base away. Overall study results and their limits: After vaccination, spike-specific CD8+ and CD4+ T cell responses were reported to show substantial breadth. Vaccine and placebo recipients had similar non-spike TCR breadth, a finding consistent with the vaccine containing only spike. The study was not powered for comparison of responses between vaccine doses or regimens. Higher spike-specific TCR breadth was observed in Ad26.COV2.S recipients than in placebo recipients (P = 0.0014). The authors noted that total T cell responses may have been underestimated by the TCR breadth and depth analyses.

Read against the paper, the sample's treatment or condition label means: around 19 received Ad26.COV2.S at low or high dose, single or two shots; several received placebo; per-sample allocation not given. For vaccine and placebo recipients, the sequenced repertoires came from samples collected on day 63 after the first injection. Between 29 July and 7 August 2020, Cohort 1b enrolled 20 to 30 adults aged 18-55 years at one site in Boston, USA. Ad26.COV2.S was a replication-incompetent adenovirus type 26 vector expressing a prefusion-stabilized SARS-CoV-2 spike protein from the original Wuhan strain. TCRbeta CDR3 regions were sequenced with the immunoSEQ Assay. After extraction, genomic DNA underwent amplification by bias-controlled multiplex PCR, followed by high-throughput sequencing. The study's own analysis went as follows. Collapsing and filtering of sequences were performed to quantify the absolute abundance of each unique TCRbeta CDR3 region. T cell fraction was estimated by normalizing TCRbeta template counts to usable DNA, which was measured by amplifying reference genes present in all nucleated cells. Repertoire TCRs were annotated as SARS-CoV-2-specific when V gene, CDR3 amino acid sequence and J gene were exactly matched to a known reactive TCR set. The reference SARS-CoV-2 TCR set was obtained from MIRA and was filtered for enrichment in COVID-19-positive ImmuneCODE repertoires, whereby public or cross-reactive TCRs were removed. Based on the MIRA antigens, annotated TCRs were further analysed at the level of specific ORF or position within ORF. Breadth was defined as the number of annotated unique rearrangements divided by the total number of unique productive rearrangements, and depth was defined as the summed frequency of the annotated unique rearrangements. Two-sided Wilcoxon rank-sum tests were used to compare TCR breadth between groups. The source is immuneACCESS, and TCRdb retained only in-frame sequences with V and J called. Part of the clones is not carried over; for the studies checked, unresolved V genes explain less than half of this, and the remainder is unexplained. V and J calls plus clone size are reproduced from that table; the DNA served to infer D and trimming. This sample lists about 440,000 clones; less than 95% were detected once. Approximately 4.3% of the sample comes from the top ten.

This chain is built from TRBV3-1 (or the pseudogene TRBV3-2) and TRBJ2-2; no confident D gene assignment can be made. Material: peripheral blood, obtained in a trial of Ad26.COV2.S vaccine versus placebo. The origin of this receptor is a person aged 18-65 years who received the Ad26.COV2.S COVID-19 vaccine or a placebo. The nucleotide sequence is TGTGCCAGCAGCCAAGATCTCCCCGCGAACACCGGGGAGCTGTTTTTT. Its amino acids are CASSQDLPANTGELFF.